Sequencing of this TCR beta chain was carried out in a study of T-cell memory formation after mild COVID-19. CDR3 length: 17 residues. Germline CDR1 reads SGHRS; CDR2 reads YFSETQ. V dropped 4 bases and J dropped 8; count of bases not matched to a gene: 16. A single record per CDR3 protein comes from TCRdb applying MiXCR to the 5' RACE reads. The table records 560,000 or so distinct CDR3 sequences, around 16% of them present only once. The chain is built from TRBV5-1 and TRBJ2-1; 9 bases fit TRBD1. Specimen: PBMCs or a T cell subset sorted from them (not recorded which). The clonotype originates from an adult woman who had mild COVID-19 (a few samples of this study predate the infection). Cell type and time point are not known. The CDR3 sequence: CASSASKTGGYLDEQFF. CDR3 coding DNA: TGCGCCAGCAGCGCCTCAAAGACAGGGGGGTACTTGGATGAGCAGTTCTTC. The full variable domain, in which reference TRBV5-1 and TRBJ2-1 provide the parts outside the CDR3, is KAGVTQTPRYLIKTRGQQVTLSCSPISGHRSVSWYQQTPGQGLQFLFEYFSETQRNKGNFPGRFSGRQFSNSRSEMNVSTLELGDSALYLCASSASKTGGYLDEQFFGPGTRLTVL.